A selection of T cell receptor beta chains follows, all from one sample in a study of blood T cell repertoires in COVID-19. The protocol was immunoSEQ multiplex PCR, while the TCRdb copy is restricted to in-frame clones and leaves out a portion. Of about 91,000 clones in the sample, over 75% were seen once. Sequences were obtained from peripheral blood. Source of these receptors: a man between 65 and 80 years old with acute or convalescent COVID-19. Each CDR3 is given with its conserved first and last residue. The D gene is left open where the match is weak. Size is stated for part of the rows, as once, few or many counts, or as a class when the clone is expanded.

>-|TRBD2|TRBV27|TRBJ2-1
CASSRDSGLQMRNEQFF
TGTGCCAGCAGCCGTGACTCGGGACTACAAATGAGGAATGAGCAGTTCTTC
>-|TRBD1|TRBV10-3|TRBJ1-1
CAIRGGQDKNTEAFF
TGTGCCATCAGGGGCGGACAGGACAAGAACACTGAAGCTTTCTTT
>few|TRBD2|TRBV7-2|TRBJ2-1
CASSLQRGVYEQFF
TGTGCCAGCAGCTTACAGCGGGGGGTTTATGAGCAGTTCTTC
>-|TRBD1|TRBV15|TRBJ1-4
CATSSPDRGHEKLFF
TGTGCCACCAGCAGCCCAGACAGGGGACATGAAAAACTGTTTTTT
>few|TRBD1|TRBV14|TRBJ1-4
CASSPRTGSGTNEKLFF
TGTGCCAGCAGCCCGAGGACAGGGTCGGGGACTAATGAAAAACTGTTTTTT
>-|-|TRBV5-4|TRBJ2-3
CASSFLSGSSTDTQYF
TGTGCCAGCAGCTTCCTATCGGGGTCCAGCACAGATACGCAGTATTTT
>-|-|TRBV2|TRBJ1-5
CASSDFEVNQPQHF
TGTGCCAGCAGTGACTTCGAGGTGAATCAGCCCCAGCATTTT
>-|-|TRBV28|TRBJ2-5
CASTPLGGSVETQYF
TGTGCCAGCACCCCGCTAGGAGGGTCGGTTGAGACCCAGTACTTC
>many|-|TRBV6-1|TRBJ1-3
CASSEAFGMGTFFHSGNTIYF
TGTGCCAGCAGTGAAGCATTCGGTATGGGGACATTTTTTCACTCTGGAAACACCATATATTTT
>-|TRBD1|TRBV24-1|TRBJ1-1
CATSDSTGGTEAFF
TGTGCCACCAGTGATTCTACAGGGGGAACTGAAGCTTTCTTT
>-|TRBD2|TRBV28|TRBJ2-3
CASSLGTSGMGDTQYF
TGTGCCAGCAGTTTAGGGACTAGCGGGATGGGAGATACGCAGTATTTT
>-|TRBD1|TRBV5-4|TRBJ1-2
CASRYQGGYPYTF
TGTGCCAGCAGGTACCAGGGGGGCTACCCCTACACCTTC
>-|-|TRBV12-3/TRBV12-4|TRBJ1-2
CASSPLPRDGYTF
TGTGCCAGCAGTCCCCTCCCCAGGGATGGCTACACCTTC
>-|TRBD1|TRBV19|TRBJ1-6
CASSDRGRSYNSPLHF
TGTGCCAGTAGCGACAGGGGGCGATCCTATAATTCACCCCTCCACTTT
>once|-|TRBV4-1|TRBJ1-1
CASSQELRQNTEAFF
TGCGCCAGCAGCCAAGAGTTGAGACAAAACACTGAAGCTTTCTTT
>few|TRBD1|TRBV30|TRBJ1-1
CAWTIKGAGRAEAFF
TGTGCCTGGACGATAAAGGGGGCAGGTCGGGCTGAAGCTTTCTTT
>-|TRBD1|TRBV3-1/TRBV3-2|TRBJ2-3
CASSRTGGSTDTQYF
TGTGCCAGCAGCCGGACAGGGGGAAGTACAGATACGCAGTATTTT
>-|-|TRBV28|TRBJ2-3
CASSSYAQYF
TGTGCCAGCAGTTCCTATGCGCAGTATTTT
>-|TRBD1|TRBV9|TRBJ1-3
CASSVGIGGRSGNTIYF
TGTGCCAGCAGCGTAGGTATAGGGGGCCGCTCTGGAAACACCATATATTTT
>once|-|TRBV27|TRBJ1-4
CATGTRVDEKLFF
TGTGCCACCGGAACACGGGTAGATGAAAAACTGTTTTTT
>-|-|TRBV4-2|TRBJ1-5
CASSQDGGDQPQHF
TGTGCCAGCAGCCAAGATGGGGGGGATCAGCCCCAGCATTTT
>-|TRBD1|TRBV5-1|TRBJ2-7
CASSLDRGSLYEQYF
TGCGCCAGCAGCTTGGACAGGGGATCACTTTACGAGCAGTACTTC
>-|-|TRBV28|TRBJ2-7
CASSLSRGRSYEQYF
TGTGCCAGCAGTTTATCGCGGGGAAGGTCCTACGAGCAGTACTTC
>-|-|TRBV11-3|TRBJ2-1
CASSLVGRGNEQFF
TGTGCCAGCAGCTTAGTTGGCAGGGGCAATGAGCAGTTCTTC
>-|-|TRBV18|TRBJ1-3
CASSPEDSVSGNTIYF
TGTGCCAGCTCACCGGAGGACAGCGTCTCTGGAAACACCATATATTTT
>-|-|TRBV28|TRBJ2-5
CASTEGGGLYQETQYF
TGTGCCAGCACCGAGGGAGGAGGGTTGTACCAAGAGACCCAGTACTTC
>-|-|TRBV6-5|TRBJ1-1
CASSLPGNTEAFF
TGTGCCAGCAGTTTGCCCGGGAACACTGAAGCTTTCTTT
>-|TRBD1|TRBV5-1|TRBJ1-5
CASSLGVTGGSQPQHF
TGCGCCAGCAGCTTGGGGGTGACAGGGGGCAGTCAGCCCCAGCATTTT
>-|TRBD1|TRBV28|TRBJ2-1
CAIHDRTGEAYNEQFF
TGTGCCATTCATGATCGGACAGGGGAGGCCTACAATGAGCAGTTCTTC
>-|-|TRBV29-1|TRBJ1-2
CSVAGGGGYTF
TGCAGCGTTGCGGGGGGCGGCGGCTACACCTTC
>-|-|TRBV12-3/TRBV12-4|TRBJ1-2
CASSLGRGGYTF
TGTGCCAGCAGTTTAGGAAGGGGGGGCTACACCTTC
>few|-|TRBV10-3|TRBJ2-7
CAIRSPQSYEQYF
TGTGCCATCAGGTCGCCCCAGTCCTACGAGCAGTACTTC
>-|TRBD2|TRBV5-1|TRBJ2-1
CASSLTASGRAAYNEQFF
TGCGCCAGCAGCTTGACGGCTAGCGGGAGGGCCGCGTACAATGAGCAGTTCTTC
>-|TRBD1|TRBV18|TRBJ1-1
CASSYGQGGTEAFF
TGTGCCAGCTCTTACGGACAGGGAGGAACTGAAGCTTTCTTT
>-|TRBD1|TRBV5-1|TRBJ1-2
CASSLAGQGNYGYTF
TGCGCCAGCAGCTTGGCGGGACAGGGAAACTATGGCTACACCTTC
>-|TRBD2|TRBV3-1/TRBV3-2|TRBJ2-7
CASSQDMTSGDSYEQYF
TGTGCCAGCAGCCAAGATATGACTAGCGGGGATTCCTACGAGCAGTACTTC
>-|TRBD2|TRBV5-1|TRBJ2-3
CASSYRDYSDTQYF
TGCGCCAGCAGCTATCGGGACTACTCGGATACGCAGTATTTT
>once|TRBD1|TRBV15|TRBJ2-1
CATSRLTGDDEQFF
TGTGCCACCAGCAGACTGACAGGGGACGATGAGCAGTTCTTC
>-|-|TRBV5-6|TRBJ2-4
CASSLGGQAKNIQYF
TGTGCCAGCAGCTTGGGGGGCCAAGCCAAAAACATTCAGTACTTC
>-|-|TRBV3-1/TRBV3-2|TRBJ1-1
CASSQGGPVEAFF
TGTGCCAGCAGCCAAGGAGGGCCAGTTGAAGCTTTCTTT
>-|-|TRBV5-1|TRBJ1-2
CASRPDRYIYGYTF
TGCGCCAGCAGACCTGACAGGTACATATATGGCTACACCTTC
>-|TRBD1|TRBV28|TRBJ2-7
CASSLAGGLYEQYF
TGTGCCAGCAGTTTGGCAGGGGGCCTTTACGAGCAGTACTTC
>-|-|TRBV5-4|TRBJ1-2
CASSAVDSAGYTF
TGTGCCAGCAGCGCTGTGGACAGTGCTGGCTACACCTTC
>-|TRBD2|TRBV28|TRBJ2-3
CASSLWLAGTSSTDTQYF
TGTGCCAGCAGTTTATGGCTAGCGGGTACCTCTAGCACAGATACGCAGTATTTT
>-|-|TRBV2|TRBJ2-5
CASSALKTGQETQYF
TGTGCCAGCAGTGCCCTAAAGACAGGACAAGAGACCCAGTACTTC
>-|-|TRBV29-1|TRBJ1-2
CSVNRRTNYGYTF
TGCAGCGTTAACAGGCGAACTAACTATGGCTACACCTTC
>-|-|TRBV2|TRBJ1-1
CASSVHQGITEAFF
TGTGCCAGCAGTGTACATCAGGGGATCACTGAAGCTTTCTTT
>-|TRBD1|TRBV28|TRBJ2-1
CASSSPGQGVFF
TGTGCCAGCAGCTCTCCGGGACAGGGTGTTTTCTTC
>-|-|TRBV7-9|TRBJ1-6
CASSLVPSGNSPLHF
TGTGCCAGCAGCTTAGTACCCTCGGGGAATTCACCCCTCCACTTT
>-|TRBD1|TRBV5-6|TRBJ1-2
CASSLEYRGYTGYTF
TGTGCCAGCAGCTTGGAGTACAGGGGCTATACGGGCTACACCTTC
>few|-|TRBV5-6|TRBJ1-3
CASSLGENSGNTIYF
TGTGCCAGCAGCTTGGGAGAGAACTCTGGAAACACCATATATTTT
>-|TRBD2|TRBV4-1|TRBJ2-1
CASSQGSAGVAYNEQFF
TGCGCCAGCAGCCAAGGTTCGGCGGGAGTGGCCTACAATGAGCAGTTCTTC
>once|-|TRBV28|TRBJ1-1
CASSLVGAGNTEAFF
TGTGCCAGCAGTTTGGTGGGGGCGGGGAACACTGAAGCTTTCTTT
>-|-|TRBV4-1|TRBJ1-1
CASSQDRGAWVTEAFF
TGCGCCAGCAGCCAAGATCGGGGGGCTTGGGTCACTGAAGCTTTCTTT
>-|-|TRBV7-8|TRBJ1-5
CASSSSAGGELKPQHF
TGTGCCAGCAGCTCATCCGCGGGGGGCGAATTGAAGCCCCAGCATTTT
>-|-|TRBV2|TRBJ2-1
CASSDRQMSSYNEQFF
TGTGCCAGCAGTGACAGACAGATGAGCTCCTACAATGAGCAGTTCTTC
>-|TRBD1|TRBV5-1|TRBJ1-2
CASSSTGFGYTF
TGCGCCAGCAGCTCGACAGGGTTTGGCTACACCTTC
>-|-|TRBV2|TRBJ1-5
CASSAGGNNQPQHF
TGTGCCAGCAGTGCGGGGGGTAATAATCAGCCCCAGCATTTT
>once|-|TRBV5-6|TRBJ1-1
CASSLGRGGKAFF
TGTGCCAGCAGCTTGGGGAGAGGCGGTAAGGCTTTCTTT